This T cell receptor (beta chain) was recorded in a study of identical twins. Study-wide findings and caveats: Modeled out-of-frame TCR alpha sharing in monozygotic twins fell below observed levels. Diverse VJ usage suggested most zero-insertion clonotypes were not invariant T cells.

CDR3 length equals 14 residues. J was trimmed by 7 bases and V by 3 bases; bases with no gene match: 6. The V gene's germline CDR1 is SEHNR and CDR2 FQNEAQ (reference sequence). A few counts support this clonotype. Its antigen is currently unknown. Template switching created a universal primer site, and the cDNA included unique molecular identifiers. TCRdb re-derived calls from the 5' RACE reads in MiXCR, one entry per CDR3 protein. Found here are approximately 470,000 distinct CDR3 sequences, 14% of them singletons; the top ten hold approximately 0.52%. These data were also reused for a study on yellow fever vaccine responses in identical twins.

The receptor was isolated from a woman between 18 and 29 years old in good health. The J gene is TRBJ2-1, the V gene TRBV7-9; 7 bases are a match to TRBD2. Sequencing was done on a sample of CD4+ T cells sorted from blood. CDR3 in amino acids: CASSFGTKLNEQFF. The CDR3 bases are TGTGCCAGCAGCTTCGGGACTAAACTTAATGAGCAGTTCTTC.